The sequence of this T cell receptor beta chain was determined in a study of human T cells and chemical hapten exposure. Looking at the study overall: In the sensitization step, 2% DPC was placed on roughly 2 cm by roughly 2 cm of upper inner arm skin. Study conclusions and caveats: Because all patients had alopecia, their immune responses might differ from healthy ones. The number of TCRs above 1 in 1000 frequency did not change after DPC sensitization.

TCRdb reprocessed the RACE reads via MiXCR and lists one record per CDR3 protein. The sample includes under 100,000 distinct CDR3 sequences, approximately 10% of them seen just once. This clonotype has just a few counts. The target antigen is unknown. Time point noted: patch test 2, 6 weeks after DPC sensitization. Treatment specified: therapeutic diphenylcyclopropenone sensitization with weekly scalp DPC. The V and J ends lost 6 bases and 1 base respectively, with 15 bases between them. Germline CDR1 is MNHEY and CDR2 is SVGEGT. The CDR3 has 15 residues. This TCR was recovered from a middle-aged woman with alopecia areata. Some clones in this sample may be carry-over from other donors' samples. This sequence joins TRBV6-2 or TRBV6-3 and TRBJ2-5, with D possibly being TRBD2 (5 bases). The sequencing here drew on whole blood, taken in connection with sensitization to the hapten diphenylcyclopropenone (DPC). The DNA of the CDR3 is TGTGCCAGCAGCCGGGGTGGAGGAGCCCAAGAGACCCAGTACTTC. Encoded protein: CASSRGGGAQETQYF.